This TCR beta chain emerged from a study of T cells in Graves' hyperthyroidism and ophthalmopathy. The CDR3 regions of TCR beta were amplified from RNA transcripts. With the HTBI primer set, the TCR CDR3 went through a first round of RT-PCR. TCRdb recomputed calls from the multiplex PCR reads with MiXCR, one row per CDR3 protein. The sample gives a few hundred thousand distinct CDR3 sequences, 15% of which show up once; 30% to 35% is in the top ten. This clonotype was seen ten or more times. V trimming: 6 bases; J trimming: 10 bases; junction bases outside the gene matches: 18. There are 16 residues in the CDR3. Per germline, CDR1 MDHEN and CDR2 SYDVKM.

Sequenced material: blood. The genes are TRBV28 and TRBJ2-1, with 7 positions matching TRBD2. The receptor was derived from a woman in her twenties or thirties with Graves' hyperthyroidism. The CDR3 sequence is CASSKEAGNLIFEQFF. The CDR3 coding sequence is TGTGCCAGCAGCAAGGAAGCGGGAAACCTAATTTTCGAGCAGTTCTTC.